The rows below give T cell receptor beta chains drawn from one sample of a study of cytomegalovirus exposure and HLA in healthy donors. Produced via immunoSEQ multiplex PCR; TCRdb's table is partial and in-frame only. Of more than 110,000 clones in the sample, roughly 86% are singletons; the top ten hold more than 1.4%. Specimen: PBMCs. These receptors all come from a woman aged 25 to 39 in good health and CMV-seronegative. CDR3s include the opening cysteine and the closing phenylalanine or tryptophan. A D gene is named only where the DNA matches it firmly. Expanded clones get a size class; other rows say once, few or many, or leave the size out.

D gene: NA
clone size: NA
J gene: TRBJ1-3
V gene: TRBV2
CDR3 DNA: TGTGCCAGCAGTGGAGTTACGATTGGCTCTGGAAACACCATATATTTT
CDR3 protein: CASSGVTIGSGNTIYF

D gene: NA
clone size: once
J gene: TRBJ2-7
V gene: TRBV28
CDR3 DNA: TGTGCCAGCAGTCTCCTTACGGGTTACGAGCAGTACTTC
CDR3 protein: CASSLLTGYEQYF

D gene: NA
clone size: NA
J gene: TRBJ1-2
V gene: TRBV5-8
CDR3 DNA: TGTGCCAGCAGCTCGTATGGGGGGAACTATGGCTACACCTTC
CDR3 protein: CASSSYGGNYGYTF

D gene: TRBD2
clone size: NA
J gene: TRBJ2-3
V gene: TRBV5-1
CDR3 DNA: TGCGCCAGCAGCTTCCTAGCGGGTACTGATACGCAGTATTTT
CDR3 protein: CASSFLAGTDTQYF

D gene: NA
clone size: once
J gene: TRBJ2-7
V gene: TRBV27
CDR3 DNA: TGTGCCAGCAAGGGGATGGACAGACCCTACGAGCAGTACTTC
CDR3 protein: CASKGMDRPYEQYF

D gene: NA
clone size: NA
J gene: TRBJ2-1
V gene: TRBV11-2
CDR3 DNA: TGTGCCAGCAGCTTGGTCAGGACAAGCTCCTACAATGAGCAGTTCTTC
CDR3 protein: CASSLVRTSSYNEQFF

D gene: NA
clone size: NA
J gene: TRBJ1-1
V gene: TRBV7-3
CDR3 DNA: TGTGCCAGCAGAGGCGGGTCGGAGAACACTGAAGCTTTCTTT
CDR3 protein: CASRGGSENTEAFF

D gene: NA
clone size: few
J gene: TRBJ1-6
V gene: TRBV29-1
CDR3 DNA: TGCAGCGTTGAGGTGGCCCAGGGCTCACCCCTCCACTTT
CDR3 protein: CSVEVAQGSPLHF

D gene: NA
clone size: NA
J gene: TRBJ2-7
V gene: TRBV9
CDR3 DNA: TGTGCCAGCAGCGCCGACCCACAGGGATGGTACGAGCAGTACTTC
CDR3 protein: CASSADPQGWYEQYF

D gene: TRBD1
clone size: NA
J gene: TRBJ1-3
V gene: TRBV5-1
CDR3 DNA: TGCGCCAGCAGCTATGCTACAGGGGTCGGAAACACCATATATTTT
CDR3 protein: CASSYATGVGNTIYF

D gene: NA
clone size: NA
J gene: TRBJ1-5
V gene: TRBV7-2
CDR3 DNA: TGTGCCAGCAGCTTATTAACAGGGTTCGATCAGCCCCAGCATTTT
CDR3 protein: CASSLLTGFDQPQHF

D gene: TRBD2
clone size: once
J gene: TRBJ2-1
V gene: TRBV4-1
CDR3 DNA: TGCGCCAGCAGCCAAGTCCCCGGACCGGGACTAGCGTACAATGAGCAGTTCTTC
CDR3 protein: CASSQVPGPGLAYNEQFF

D gene: NA
clone size: NA
J gene: TRBJ1-5
V gene: TRBV10-1
CDR3 DNA: TGCGCCAGCAGTGAGGACAGATATGAGCCCCAGCATTTT
CDR3 protein: CASSEDRYEPQHF

D gene: TRBD2
clone size: NA
J gene: TRBJ2-7
V gene: TRBV4-2
CDR3 DNA: TGTGCCAGCAGCCAATCGACTAGCGGGGGCCTCTACGAGCAGTACTTC
CDR3 protein: CASSQSTSGGLYEQYF

D gene: NA
clone size: NA
J gene: TRBJ1-2
V gene: TRBV5-1
CDR3 DNA: TGCGCCAGCACCCCGGGGGAGGGAAGACCGTCCTTC
CDR3 protein: CASTPGEGRPSF

D gene: NA
clone size: NA
J gene: TRBJ2-3
V gene: TRBV18
CDR3 DNA: TGTGCCAGCTCACCCGGTTTGACAGATACGCAGTATTTT
CDR3 protein: CASSPGLTDTQYF

D gene: NA
clone size: NA
J gene: TRBJ1-2
V gene: TRBV5-6
CDR3 DNA: TGTGCCAGCAGCTTAAATCAGGGGCGAGTTGGCTACACCTTC
CDR3 protein: CASSLNQGRVGYTF

D gene: NA
clone size: once
J gene: TRBJ1-3
V gene: TRBV7-2
CDR3 DNA: TGTGCCAGCAGCTTACTTGGAGGGGCCCTCGGAAACACCATATATTTT
CDR3 protein: CASSLLGGALGNTIYF

D gene: NA
clone size: NA
J gene: TRBJ2-2
V gene: TRBV18
CDR3 DNA: TGTGCCAGCTCACTCCAACAGAACACCGGGGAGCTGTTTTTT
CDR3 protein: CASSLQQNTGELFF

D gene: NA
clone size: NA
J gene: TRBJ1-4
V gene: TRBV27
CDR3 DNA: TGTGCCAGCAGGCCGTTGGGCCGTGAAAAACTGTTTTTT
CDR3 protein: CASRPLGREKLFF

D gene: NA
clone size: NA
J gene: TRBJ1-3
V gene: TRBV13
CDR3 DNA: TGTGCCAGCAGCTTAGAGGGAGTAGGGAACACCATATATTTT
CDR3 protein: CASSLEGVGNTIYF

D gene: NA
clone size: NA
J gene: TRBJ1-1
V gene: TRBV5-1
CDR3 DNA: TGCGCCAGCAGGGTGGACAGGAACACTGAAGCTTTCTTT
CDR3 protein: CASRVDRNTEAFF

D gene: NA
clone size: NA
J gene: TRBJ2-7
V gene: TRBV28
CDR3 DNA: TGTGCCAGCAGTCCACTATTCGAGGCTACGGTGCAGTACTTC
CDR3 protein: CASSPLFEATVQYF

D gene: NA
clone size: NA
J gene: TRBJ1-5
V gene: TRBV19
CDR3 DNA: TGTGCCAGTAGTTTGGACAGATATAGCAATCAGCCCCAGCATTTT
CDR3 protein: CASSLDRYSNQPQHF

D gene: NA
clone size: NA
J gene: TRBJ1-1
V gene: TRBV7-2
CDR3 DNA: TGTGCCAGCAGCTTAGGGGGGGGGCAGGGAGCCCTGAACACTGAAGCTTTCTTT
CDR3 protein: CASSLGGGQGALNTEAFF

D gene: NA
clone size: NA
J gene: TRBJ1-4
V gene: TRBV19
CDR3 DNA: TGTGCCAGTAGTCCCCCCGGTACTGAAAAACTGTTTTTT
CDR3 protein: CASSPPGTEKLFF

D gene: NA
clone size: once
J gene: TRBJ2-7
V gene: TRBV18
CDR3 DNA: TGTGCCAGCTCACCGGGACTGGCAGTCTACGAGCAGTACTTC
CDR3 protein: CASSPGLAVYEQYF

D gene: TRBD1
clone size: NA
J gene: TRBJ1-1
V gene: TRBV5-1
CDR3 DNA: TGCGCCAGCAGCACCGGACAGGGGAGCACTGAAGCTTTCTTT
CDR3 protein: CASSTGQGSTEAFF

D gene: NA
clone size: NA
J gene: TRBJ1-1
V gene: TRBV19
CDR3 DNA: TGTGCCAGTAGTGACAGAAAATCTCTTTTCTTT
CDR3 protein: CASSDRKSLFF

D gene: TRBD1
clone size: few
J gene: TRBJ1-2
V gene: TRBV2
CDR3 DNA: TGTGCCAGCAGGACAGGGGGCGCTGGCTACACCTTC
CDR3 protein: CASRTGGAGYTF

D gene: NA
clone size: NA
J gene: TRBJ2-2
V gene: TRBV6-6
CDR3 DNA: TGTGCCAGCAGGCGTCCTCAGGTTACAACCGGGGAGCTGTTTTTT
CDR3 protein: CASRRPQVTTGELFF

D gene: NA
clone size: NA
J gene: TRBJ1-1
V gene: TRBV5-1
CDR3 DNA: TGCGCCAGCAGCTTGCTGGGAGTAAACACTGAAGCTTTCTTT
CDR3 protein: CASSLLGVNTEAFF

D gene: NA
clone size: NA
J gene: TRBJ2-2
V gene: TRBV12-5
CDR3 DNA: TGTGCTAGTGGTTTTGGCCGAGGGGGGAACACCGGGGAGCTGTTTTTT
CDR3 protein: CASGFGRGGNTGELFF

D gene: TRBD1
clone size: few
J gene: TRBJ2-3
V gene: TRBV5-6
CDR3 DNA: TGTGCCAGCAGTACCGGGACAGGGAGGGCAGATACGCAGTATTTT
CDR3 protein: CASSTGTGRADTQYF

D gene: NA
clone size: NA
J gene: TRBJ1-1
V gene: TRBV4-1
CDR3 DNA: TGCGCCAGCAGCCAAGAAAGTTCAGGGGACACTGAAGCTTTCTTT
CDR3 protein: CASSQESSGDTEAFF